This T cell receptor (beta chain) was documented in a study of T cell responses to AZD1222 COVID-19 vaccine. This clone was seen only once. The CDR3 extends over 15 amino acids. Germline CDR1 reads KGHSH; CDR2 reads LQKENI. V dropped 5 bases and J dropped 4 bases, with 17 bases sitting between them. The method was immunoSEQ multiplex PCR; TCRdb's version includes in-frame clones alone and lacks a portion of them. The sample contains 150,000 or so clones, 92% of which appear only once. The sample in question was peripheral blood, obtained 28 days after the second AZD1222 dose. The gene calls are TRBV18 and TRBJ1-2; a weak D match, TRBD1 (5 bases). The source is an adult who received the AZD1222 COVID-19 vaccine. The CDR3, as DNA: TGTGCCAGCTCATCGGACACCCTGGTCGGCTATGGCTACACCTTC. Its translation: CASSSDTLVGYGYTF.